Here is one TCR beta chain with its context. In germline, CDR1 is GTSNPN, CDR2 SVGIG (reference sequence). V lost 0 bases and J 1 base, leaving 11 bases between the germline ends. CDR3 length: 15 amino acids. This sample stems from a study of blood T cell repertoires in COVID-19. On the study more broadly: Donors in the United States, Italy and Spain gave samples during acute or convalescent COVID-19. In each case, the material was cDNA or gDNA derived from T cells, B-cell-depleted T cells, or PBMCs.

As processed by the authors: Estimates of nucleated cell counts were drawn from the amplification of reference gene primers. Sequencing used immunoSEQ multiplex PCR; TCRdb keeps in-frame clones, though not all of them. That table furnishes V, J and clone size, whereas the DNA furnished D and trimming. The table shows some 190,000 clones, with around nine tenths occurring only once. The rearrangement joins TRBV30 to TRBJ2-3; a weak D match, TRBD1 (6 bases). The TCR comes from a human donor in a cohort sampled during active COVID-19. Sequenced: peripheral blood. The CDR3, as DNA: TGTGCCTGGAGTGTTAACAACAGGGGCACAGATACGCAGTATTTT. Translation: CAWSVNNRGTDTQYF. Full variable domain (rest looked up from reference TRBV30 and TRBJ2-3): SQTIHQWPATLVQPVGSPLSLECTVEGTSNPNLYWYRQAAGRGLQLLFYSVGIGQISSEVPQNLSASRPQDRQFILSSKKLLLSDSGFYLCAWSVNNRGTDTQYFGPGTRLTVL.